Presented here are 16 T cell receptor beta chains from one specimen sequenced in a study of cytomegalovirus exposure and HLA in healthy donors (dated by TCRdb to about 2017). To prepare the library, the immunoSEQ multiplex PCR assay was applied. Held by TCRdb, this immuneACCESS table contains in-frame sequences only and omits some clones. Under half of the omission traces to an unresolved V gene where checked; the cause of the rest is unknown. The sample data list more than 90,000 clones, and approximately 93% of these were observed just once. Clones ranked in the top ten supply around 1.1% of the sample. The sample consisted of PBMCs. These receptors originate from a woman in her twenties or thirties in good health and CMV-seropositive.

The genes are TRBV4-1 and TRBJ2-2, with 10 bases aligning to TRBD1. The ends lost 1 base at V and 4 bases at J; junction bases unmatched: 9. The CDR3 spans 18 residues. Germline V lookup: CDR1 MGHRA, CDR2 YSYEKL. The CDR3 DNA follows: TGCGCCAGCAGCCAAGCGAGAATGGGGACAGGGGCCACCGGGGAGCTGTTTTTT. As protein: CASSQARMGTGATGELFF.

Written as DNA, the CDR3 is TGTGCCAGCACCCAGACAGGGTGGTACGAGCAGTACTTC. It specifies CASTQTGWYEQYF. V is TRBV6-1 and J is TRBJ2-7, with TRBD1 matching 7 bases. The CDR3 contains 13 residues. Looked up from germline, CDR1 is MNHNS and CDR2 is SASEGT. V shed 7 bases and J 4 bases; nucleotides not matched to a gene: 7.

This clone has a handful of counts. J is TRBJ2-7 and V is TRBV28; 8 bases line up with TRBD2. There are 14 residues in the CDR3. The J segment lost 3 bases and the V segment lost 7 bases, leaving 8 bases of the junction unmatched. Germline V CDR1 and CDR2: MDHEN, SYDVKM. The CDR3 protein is CASKEAGVLYEQYF. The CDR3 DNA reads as TGTGCCAGCAAGGAAGCGGGAGTTCTCTACGAGCAGTACTTC. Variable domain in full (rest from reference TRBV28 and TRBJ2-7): DVKVTQSSRYLVKRTGEKVFLECVQDMDHENMFWYRQDPGLGLRLIYFSYDVKMKEKGDIPEGYSVSREKKERFSLILESASTNQTSMYLCASKEAGVLYEQYFGPGTRLTVT.

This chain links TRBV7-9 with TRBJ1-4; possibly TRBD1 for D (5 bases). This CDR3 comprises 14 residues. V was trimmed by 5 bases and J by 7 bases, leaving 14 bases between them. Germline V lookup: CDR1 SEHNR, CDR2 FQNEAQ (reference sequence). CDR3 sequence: CASSPPGGGEKLFF. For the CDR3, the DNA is TGTGCCAGCAGCCCCCCTGGGGGGGGTGAAAAACTGTTTTTT.

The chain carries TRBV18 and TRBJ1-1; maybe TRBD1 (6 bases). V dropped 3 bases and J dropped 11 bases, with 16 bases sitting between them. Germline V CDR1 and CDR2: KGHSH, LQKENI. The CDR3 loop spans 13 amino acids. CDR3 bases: TGTGCCAGCTCACCCCCCGGGGGGCTTTACGCTTTCTTT. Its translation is CASSPPGGLYAFF.

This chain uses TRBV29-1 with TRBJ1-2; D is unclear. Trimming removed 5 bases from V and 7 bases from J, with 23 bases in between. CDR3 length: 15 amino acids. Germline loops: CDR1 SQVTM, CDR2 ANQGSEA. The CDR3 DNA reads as TGCAGCGTTCAACGCTCGAAACCGGACTCTTCTGGCTACACCTTC. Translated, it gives CSVQRSKPDSSGYTF.

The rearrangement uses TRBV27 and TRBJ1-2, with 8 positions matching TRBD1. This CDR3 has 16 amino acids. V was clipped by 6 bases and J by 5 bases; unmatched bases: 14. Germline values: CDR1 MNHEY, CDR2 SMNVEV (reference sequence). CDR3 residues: CASRFTGTGLFYGYTF. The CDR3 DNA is TGTGCCAGCAGATTCACCGGGACAGGCCTTTTTTATGGCTACACCTTC.

The DNA for the CDR3 is TGCGCCAGCAGAATAAATCAGCCCCAGCATTTT. The encoded protein is CASRINQPQHF. The rearrangement uses TRBV10-2 and TRBJ1-5, with D uncertain. The germline V and J ends were trimmed by 6 bases and 4 bases, with 4 bases remaining between them. This CDR3 spans 11 amino acids. Per the germline V gene, CDR1 is WSHSY and CDR2 is SAAADI.

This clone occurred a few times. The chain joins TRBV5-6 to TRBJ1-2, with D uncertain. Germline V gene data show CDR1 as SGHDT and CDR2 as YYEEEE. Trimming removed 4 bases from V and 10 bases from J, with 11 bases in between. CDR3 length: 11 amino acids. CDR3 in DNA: TGTGCCAGCAGCCTACGGGGAACCTACACCTTC. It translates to CASSLRGTYTF.

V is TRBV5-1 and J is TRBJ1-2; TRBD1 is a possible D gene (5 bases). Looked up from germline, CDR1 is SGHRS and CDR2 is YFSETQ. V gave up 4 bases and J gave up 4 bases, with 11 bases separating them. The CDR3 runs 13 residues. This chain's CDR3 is CASSIDSIYGYTF. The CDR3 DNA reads TGCGCCAGCAGCATTGACAGCATCTATGGCTACACCTTC.

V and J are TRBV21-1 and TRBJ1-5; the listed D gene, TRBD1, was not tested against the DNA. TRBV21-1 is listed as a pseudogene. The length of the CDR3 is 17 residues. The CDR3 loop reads CASPTPDSSNSNQPQHF. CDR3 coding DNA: TGTGCCAGCCCAACCCCGGACAGCTCAAATAGCAATCAGCCCCAGCATTTT.

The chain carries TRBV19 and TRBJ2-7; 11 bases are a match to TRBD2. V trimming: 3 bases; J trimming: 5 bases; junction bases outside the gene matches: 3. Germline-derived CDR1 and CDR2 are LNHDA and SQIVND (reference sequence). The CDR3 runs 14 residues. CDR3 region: CASSITSGSHEQYF. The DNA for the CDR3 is TGTGCCAGTAGTATCACTAGCGGGAGCCACGAGCAGTACTTC.

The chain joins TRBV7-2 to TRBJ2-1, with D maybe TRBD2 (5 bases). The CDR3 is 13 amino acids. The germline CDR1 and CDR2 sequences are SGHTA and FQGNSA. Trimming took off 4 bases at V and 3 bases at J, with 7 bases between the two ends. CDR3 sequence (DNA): TGTGCCAGCAGCTATGACTACTACAATGAGCAGTTCTTC. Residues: CASSYDYYNEQFF.

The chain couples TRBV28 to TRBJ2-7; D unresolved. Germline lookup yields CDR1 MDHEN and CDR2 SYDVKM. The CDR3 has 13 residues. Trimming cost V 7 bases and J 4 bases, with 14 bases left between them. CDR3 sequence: CASKLSIQYEQYF. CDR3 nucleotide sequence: TGTGCCAGCAAACTAAGCATCCAATACGAGCAGTACTTC.

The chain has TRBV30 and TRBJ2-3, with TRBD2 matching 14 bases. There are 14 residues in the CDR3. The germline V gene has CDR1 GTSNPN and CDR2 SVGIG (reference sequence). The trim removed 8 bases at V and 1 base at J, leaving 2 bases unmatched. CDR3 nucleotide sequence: TGTGCCGGGACTAGCGGGAGCGGCACAGATACGCAGTATTTT. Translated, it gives CAGTSGSGTDTQYF.

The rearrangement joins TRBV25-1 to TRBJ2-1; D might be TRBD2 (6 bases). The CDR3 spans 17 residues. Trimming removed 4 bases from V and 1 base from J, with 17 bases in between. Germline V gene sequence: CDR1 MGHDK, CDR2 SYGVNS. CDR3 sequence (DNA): TGTGCCAGCAGTGTTGATAGCGGCGGAGGGTCCTACAATGAGCAGTTCTTC. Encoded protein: CASSVDSGGGSYNEQFF.